One and the same sample provided the 23 T cell receptor beta chains below, sequenced in a study of OX40 agonist ivuxolimab in advanced cancers. To prepare the library, the immunoSEQ multiplex PCR assay was applied. The table comes from immuneACCESS by way of TCRdb, which keeps in-frame sequences with V and J called. Part of the clones is missing from these tables; in studies checked, under half for an unresolved V gene and the rest for unknown reasons. The sample table shows some 43,000 clones, and more than 80% are seen once. Together, the top ten hold approximately 0.62% of the sample. Sequencing was performed on CD4+ or CD8+ T cells sorted from blood, taken in a trial of the OX40 agonist ivuxolimab. The receptor source for this set is an adult with an advanced solid tumor such as melanoma, head and neck, liver or kidney cancer.

The chain carries TRBV5-1 and TRBJ1-1; a possible D gene is TRBD1 (5 bases). V gave up 6 bases and J gave up 0 bases, with 12 bases separating them. Germline assignment: CDR1 SGHRS and CDR2 YFSETQ. The CDR3 has 14 amino acids. The CDR3 nucleotides are TGCGCCAGCATGAGGGGTGGCATGAACACTGAAGCTTTCTTT. Protein sequence: CASMRGGMNTEAFF. The complete variable domain, with remaining parts taken from reference TRBV5-1 and TRBJ1-1, reads KAGVTQTPRYLIKTRGQQVTLSCSPISGHRSVSWYQQTPGQGLQFLFEYFSETQRNKGNFPGRFSGRQFSNSRSEMNVSTLELGDSALYLCASMRGGMNTEAFFGQGTRLTVV.

In its sample, this clone was seen once. This chain uses TRBV5-1 with TRBJ1-1; weak D call: TRBD1 (6 bases). The CDR3 has 14 amino acids. Germline assignment: CDR1 SGHRS and CDR2 YFSETQ. The germline V and J ends were trimmed by 4 bases and 2 bases, with 12 bases remaining between them. The CDR3 here is CASSPLTGNTEAFF. In DNA, the CDR3 is TGCGCCAGCAGCCCCCTGACAGGCAACACTGAAGCTTTCTTT.

The chain links TRBV25-1 to TRBJ1-6, with 7 bases matching TRBD1. Germline V gene lookup returns CDR1 MGHDK and CDR2 SYGVNS. Trimming cost V 6 bases and J 7 bases; bases outside gene matches: 3. The CDR3 covers 13 residues. The CDR3 nucleotides are TGTGCCAGCAGGACAGGGCCGAATTCACCCCTCCACTTT. This translates into CASRTGPNSPLHF.

The rearrangement joins TRBV9 to TRBJ2-5, with TRBD2 matching 13 bases. V lost 3 bases, J lost 3 bases, and 8 bases stayed unmatched. The CDR3 is made up of 17 amino acids. Germline assignment: CDR1 SGDLS and CDR2 YYNGEE. Here the CDR3 DNA reads TGTGCCAGCAGCGGAGGACTAGCGGGGGTTTTTAAAGAGACCCAGTACTTC. It yields the protein CASSGGLAGVFKETQYF.

V and J are TRBV10-3 and TRBJ1-6; the D gene is possibly TRBD1 (6 bases). The CDR3 covers 13 residues. Trimming removed 11 bases at V and 3 bases at J, with 11 bases between. Per the germline V gene, CDR1 is ENHRY and CDR2 is SYGVKD. CDR3 region: CAGGRDYNSPLHF. In nucleotides, the CDR3 is TGTGCCGGGGGCCGGGACTATAATTCACCCCTCCACTTT.

The CDR3 region is CASSATTLRNGYTF. DNA of the CDR3: TGTGCCAGCAGTGCGACCACCCTTCGGAATGGCTACACCTTC. V and J are TRBV6-1 and TRBJ1-2; no firm D call. Germline V CDR1 and CDR2: MNHNS, SASEGT. Trimming removed 4 bases from V and 6 bases from J, with 15 bases in between. The CDR3 runs to 14 residues.

The V call is TRBV7-2, the J call TRBJ2-3; possible D gene TRBD1, 5 bases. The CDR3 loop spans 16 amino acids. Trimming cost V 5 bases and J 2 bases, with 17 bases left between them. The germline V gene encodes CDR1 SGHTA and CDR2 FQGNSA. DNA for the CDR3: TGTGCCAGCAGCCCCCGAGGCAGGGTGAACACAGATACGCAGTATTTT. It is translated as CASSPRGRVNTDTQYF.

This chain joins TRBV18 and TRBJ1-1; D is uncertain. The CDR3 is 14 residues long. Germline V gene lookup returns CDR1 KGHSH and CDR2 LQKENI. V shed 0 bases and J shed 1 base, with 6 bases lying between them. In DNA, the CDR3 is TGTGCCAGCTCACCACCGTGGGGGAACACTGAAGCTTTCTTT. It yields the protein CASSPPWGNTEAFF. Supplemented by reference TRBV18 and TRBJ1-1, the full variable domain reads NAGVMQNPRHLVRRRGQEARLRCSPMKGHSHVYWYRQLPEEGLKFMVYLQKENIIDESGMPKERFSAEFPKEGPSILRIQQVVRGDSAAYFCASSPPWGNTEAFFGQGTRLTVV.

This chain joins TRBV5-6 and TRBJ2-7; 9 nucleotides align to TRBD1. This CDR3 is built from 15 residues. Unmatched junction bases numbered 4, after V lost 3 bases and J lost 0 bases. Germline V lookup: CDR1 SGHDT, CDR2 YYEEEE. The CDR3 bases are TGTGCCAGCAGCTCCCAGGGACAGGGCTCCTACGAGCAGTACTTC. Protein sequence: CASSSQGQGSYEQYF.

The rearrangement uses TRBV7-2 and TRBJ2-7; 7 bases line up with TRBD1. The germline gives CDR1 SGHTA, CDR2 FQGNSA. CDR3 length: 15 amino acids. The J segment lost 3 bases and the V segment lost 5 bases, leaving 10 bases of the junction unmatched. CDR3 sequence: CASSLRGTALYEQYF. The CDR3 DNA reads TGTGCCAGCAGCCTCCGTGGGACAGCCCTCTACGAGCAGTACTTC.

The rearrangement links TRBV18 to TRBJ1-1, with no clear D. Trimming pared 2 bases from V and 3 bases from J, leaving 13 bases between. There are 15 residues in the CDR3. Germline V gene sequence: CDR1 KGHSH, CDR2 LQKENI. The CDR3 region has the DNA TGTGCCAGCTCACCAATGATGGGATGGCACACTGAAGCTTTCTTT. It translates to CASSPMMGWHTEAFF.

This clone was counted once. CDR3 sequence: CATSRDPDSSGNTIYF. CDR3 DNA: TGTGCCACCAGCAGAGATCCGGACAGCTCTGGAAACACCATATATTTT. The V call is TRBV15, the J call TRBJ1-3; maybe TRBD1 (6 bases). Germline CDR1 and CDR2: LNHNV and YYDKDF (reference sequence). The CDR3 is 16 amino acids. Trimming left V 0 bases short and J 0 bases short, with 9 bases between.

The V and J genes are TRBV7-9 and TRBJ2-3; D gene ambiguous. V shed 5 bases and J shed 4 bases, with 13 bases lying between them. The CDR3 contains 14 residues. Germline CDR1 and CDR2: SEHNR and FQNEAQ (reference sequence). CDR3 loop: CASSKALGSDTQYF. The CDR3 DNA is TGTGCCAGCAGCAAAGCCCTAGGTTCAGATACGCAGTATTTT.

This chain joins TRBV5-8 and TRBJ1-1; D remains ambiguous. Germline V lookup: CDR1 SGHTS, CDR2 YDEGEE. The CDR3 loop spans 16 amino acids. Trimming removed 4 bases at V and 5 bases at J, with 21 bases between. CDR3 DNA sequence: TGTGCCAGCAGCCCAAGGACCGCTTTTGAGGTGACTGAAGCTTTCTTT. Amino acid sequence: CASSPRTAFEVTEAFF.

This chain links TRBV10-3 with TRBJ2-3; 8 bases fit TRBD2. This CDR3 has 14 amino acids. Germline V gene data show CDR1 as ENHRY and CDR2 as SYGVKD. V lost 6 bases, J lost 2 bases, and 4 bases stayed unmatched. In nucleotides, the CDR3 is TGTGCCATCAGCGAGCGGGGGAACACAGATACGCAGTATTTT. Amino acid sequence: CAISERGNTDTQYF.

V gene TRBV6-5 combines with J gene TRBJ1-1; the D gene is possibly TRBD1 (5 bases). V dropped 6 bases and J dropped 0 bases, with 11 bases sitting between them. Germline V gene data show CDR1 as MNHEY and CDR2 as SVGAGI. The CDR3 is 14 amino acids. The CDR3 loop reads CASRRSGMNTEAFF. In DNA, the CDR3 is TGTGCCAGCAGGCGGTCAGGGATGAACACTGAAGCTTTCTTT.

The gene calls are TRBV5-4 and TRBJ1-2; TRBD1 is a possible D gene (6 bases). Between the trimmed V and J ends, which lost 1 base and 3 bases, there was a span of 13 bases. Looked up from germline, CDR1 is SGHNT and CDR2 is YYREEE (reference sequence). The CDR3 covers 15 residues. This chain's CDR3 is CASSLRYGTYYGYTF. The CDR3 nucleotides read TGTGCCAGCAGCTTGCGTTACGGGACATACTATGGCTACACCTTC.

The rearrangement links TRBV9 to TRBJ1-1; D is unresolved. Germline CDR1 reads SGDLS; CDR2 reads YYNGEE. Deletions cut 0 bases from V and 1 base from J, with 10 bases between. CDR3 length: 15 residues. The CDR3 nucleotides read TGTGCCAGCAGCGTAGCGGCCGCCTCGAACACTGAAGCTTTCTTT. As protein: CASSVAAASNTEAFF.

With regard to this clone: Within the sample, other DNA sequences also encode this same CDR3. CDR3 region: CASSPRGPYEQYF. In DNA, the CDR3 is TGTGCCAGCAGCCCTCGGGGCCCCTACGAGCAGTACTTC. The chain links TRBV7-9 to TRBJ2-7; D may correspond to TRBD1 or TRBD2 (5 bases each). Looked up from germline, CDR1 is SEHNR and CDR2 is FQNEAQ (reference sequence). V lost 5 bases, J lost 2 bases, and 10 bases lay in between. This CDR3 comprises 13 residues.

CDR3 loop: CASSRDLTDTQYF. In DNA, the CDR3 is TGTGCCAGCAGCCGGGACCTCACAGATACGCAGTATTTT. The rearrangement links TRBV6-5 to TRBJ2-3; D may be TRBD1 or TRBD2 (5 bases each). CDR1 and CDR2 (germline): MNHEY, SVGAGI. Trimming left V 6 bases short and J 2 bases short, with 9 bases between. This CDR3 has 13 residues.

The rearrangement links TRBV9 to TRBJ1-1, with D possibly being TRBD1 (6 bases). Germline values: CDR1 SGDLS, CDR2 YYNGEE. CDR3 length: 15 amino acids. Trimming removed 4 bases from V and 1 base from J, with 14 bases in between. CDR3 nucleotides: TGTGCCAGCAGCCTTAGGGGGGAATGGAACACTGAAGCTTTCTTT. Its protein is CASSLRGEWNTEAFF.

The CDR3 DNA is TGCGCCAGCAGTGCAGGGGGACAGGGAAGGAACGAGCAGTACTTC. Its protein is CASSAGGQGRNEQYF. The chain is built from TRBV10-2 and TRBJ2-7; 9 bases match TRBD1. Germline V CDR1 and CDR2: WSHSY, SAAADI. V was clipped by 4 bases and J by 5 bases; unmatched bases: 9. The CDR3 consists of 15 residues.

This chain connects TRBV7-9 to TRBJ2-5, with D maybe TRBD2 (6 bases). The CDR3 contains 13 residues. Trimming removed 3 bases from V and 2 bases from J, with 7 bases in between. The germline V gene encodes CDR1 SEHNR and CDR2 FQNEAQ (reference sequence). CDR3 sequence: CASSLGGQETQYF. The DNA for the CDR3 is TGTGCCAGCAGCTTGGGAGGACAAGAGACCCAGTACTTC.